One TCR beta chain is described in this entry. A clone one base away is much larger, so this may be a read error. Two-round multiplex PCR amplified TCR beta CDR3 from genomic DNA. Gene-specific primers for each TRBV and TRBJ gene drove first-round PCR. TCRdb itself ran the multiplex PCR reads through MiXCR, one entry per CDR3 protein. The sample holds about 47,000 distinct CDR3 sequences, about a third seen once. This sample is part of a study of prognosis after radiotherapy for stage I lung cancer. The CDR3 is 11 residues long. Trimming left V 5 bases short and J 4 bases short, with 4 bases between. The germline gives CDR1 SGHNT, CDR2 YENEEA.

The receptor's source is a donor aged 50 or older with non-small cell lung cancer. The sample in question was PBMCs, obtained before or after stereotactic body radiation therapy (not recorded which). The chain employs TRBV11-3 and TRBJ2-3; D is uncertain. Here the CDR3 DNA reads TGTGCCAGCAGCCAGTCAGATACGCAGTATTTT. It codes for CASSQSDTQYF.